Below, 20 T cell receptor beta chains from the same sample are listed, as sequenced in a study of T cells in Graves' hyperthyroidism and ophthalmopathy. Amplification of TCR beta CDR3 regions was performed using RNA transcripts as template. TCR CDR3 underwent first-round RT-PCR with the HTBI primer set. TCRdb ran MiXCR on the multiplex PCR reads and lists one entry per CDR3 protein. The table records under 650,000 distinct CDR3 sequences, around 15% of them present only once. Sequencing was done on a sample of blood. The origin of the receptors is a woman younger than 45 with Graves' hyperthyroidism.

This clonotype appeared once. This may arise from a read error, as a much more abundant clone is one base away. J is TRBJ2-1 and V is TRBV20-1, with D perhaps assigned TRBD1 or TRBD2 (5 bases each). The CDR3 is 13 amino acids. Germline V CDR1 and CDR2: DFQATT, SNEGSKA (reference sequence). CDR3 amino acids: CSASGTPYKEQFF. CDR3 DNA: TGCAGTGCTTCCGGGACGCCGTACAAGGAGCAGTTCTTC.

V and J are TRBV13 and TRBJ2-5; 12 bases align to TRBD2. Germline CDR1 and CDR2: PRHDT and FYEKMQ (reference sequence). There are 16 residues in the CDR3. The trim removed 3 bases at V and 5 bases at J, leaving 7 bases unmatched. The CDR3 loop reads CASSFGLAGREETQYF. CDR3 nucleotides: TGTGCCAGCAGCTTCGGACTAGCGGGAAGAGAGGAGACCCAGTACTTC.

This clonotype occurred many times. This sequence joins TRBV7-2 and TRBJ2-1; D is perhaps TRBD2 (6 bases). Germline CDR1 reads SGHTA; CDR2 reads FQGNSA. This CDR3 is 16 amino acids long. V gave up 5 bases and J gave up 12 bases, with 26 bases separating them. CDR3 nucleotides: TGTGCCAGCAGCCCCTTTGGAGGGAGGCGAAGGTTTCGGCAGTTCTTC. It codes for CASSPFGGRRRFRQFF.

The CDR3 DNA follows: TGTGCCAGTAGTCAAAGACTAGCGGGGTTGAATGAGCAGTTCTTC. It translates to CASSQRLAGLNEQFF. The chain couples TRBV19 to TRBJ2-1, with 11 bases aligning to TRBD2. This CDR3 contains 15 residues. J gave up 7 bases and V 5 bases, and 7 bases lay outside the gene matches. Per the germline V gene, CDR1 is LNHDA and CDR2 is SQIVND (reference sequence).

The DNA for the CDR3 is TGCAGTGCCAGCGAGGACAGGGGAGTTTACAATGAGCAGTTCTTC. Its translation is CSASEDRGVYNEQFF. The V gene is TRBV20-1, the J gene TRBJ2-1; the match to TRBD1 covers 9 bases. This CDR3 has 15 residues. The germline V gene encodes CDR1 DFQATT and CDR2 SNEGSKA (reference sequence). With 6 bases clipped from V and 4 bases from J, the junction kept 10 bases outside the gene matches.

This clonotype was seen ten or more times. The chain recombines TRBV28 with TRBJ2-1; unclear D gene. The CDR3 runs to 12 residues. From germline, CDR1 is MDHEN and CDR2 SYDVKM. V lost 2 bases to trimming and J lost 9 bases, with 8 bases between them. CDR3 DNA: TGTGCCAGCAGTTTAACTCGGAGTGAGCAGTTCTTC. Its protein is CASSLTRSEQFF.

This clonotype was seen many times. V usage is TRBV11-2 and J usage is TRBJ1-1; D gene ambiguous. The CDR3 has 12 amino acids. The germline V and J ends were trimmed by 3 bases and 5 bases, with 7 bases remaining between them. The germline CDR1 and CDR2 sequences are SGHAT and FQNNGV. The CDR3 DNA sequence: TGTGCCAGCAGCTTTTCGGTGACTGAAGCTTTCTTT. Protein: CASSFSVTEAFF.

This clonotype was seen only a few times. This chain uses TRBV9 with TRBJ2-1; TRBD2 matches at 8 bases. Germline V gives CDR1 SGDLS, CDR2 YYNGEE. CDR3 length equals 14 residues. Trimming removed 1 base from V and 6 bases from J; junction bases left unmatched: 3. CDR3 in DNA: TGTGCCAGCAGCGTACGGGGGGGGGTCAATGAGCAGTTCTTC. Its protein is CASSVRGGVNEQFF.

The table lists this clonotype with many counts. The chain recombines TRBV27 with TRBJ2-7; D remains unclear. V dropped 3 bases and J dropped 4 bases, with 13 bases sitting between them. The CDR3 loop spans 14 amino acids. Germline V gene sequence: CDR1 MNHEY, CDR2 SMNVEV (reference sequence). CDR3 coding DNA: TGTGCCAGCAGTTTCGGCCCCGCCCAGTACGAGCAGTACTTC. Its translation: CASSFGPAQYEQYF.

This clonotype was counted ten times or more. The V and J genes are TRBV12-3 or TRBV12-4 and TRBJ2-1; perhaps TRBD2 as D (6 bases). The CDR3 has 15 amino acids. Between the trimmed V and J ends, which lost 4 bases and 4 bases, there was a span of 14 bases. CDR3 protein: CASSSSGVRYNEQFF. As DNA, the CDR3 is TGTGCCAGCAGTTCCTCGGGAGTTAGGTACAATGAGCAGTTCTTC.

In this sample, this clonotype turned up many times. The V gene is TRBV11-2, the J gene TRBJ2-1, with 13 positions matching TRBD2. From germline, CDR1 is SGHAT and CDR2 FQNNGV. The CDR3 runs 15 residues. V shed 5 bases, J shed 13 bases, and the junction held 11 bases outside the gene matches. The CDR3 bases are TGTGCCAGCAGCCCCCTCGAAACTAGCGGGAGGGCCCAGTTCTTC. This translates into CASSPLETSGRAQFF.

At least ten counts were recorded for this clonotype. V usage is TRBV20-1 and J usage is TRBJ2-5, with 7 nucleotides matching TRBD1. Germline-derived CDR1 and CDR2 are DFQATT and SNEGSKA (reference sequence). CDR3 size: 13 residues. With V trimmed by 6 bases and J by 4 bases, 8 bases remained unmatched. The CDR3: CSAFNYRGETQYF. CDR3 DNA sequence: TGCAGTGCCTTTAATTACAGGGGAGAGACCCAGTACTTC.

This clonotype was seen at least ten times. V is TRBV5-1 and J is TRBJ1-1; D is possibly TRBD1 (5 bases). Looked up from germline, CDR1 is SGHRS and CDR2 is YFSETQ. Trimming left V 5 bases short and J 1 base short, with 12 bases between. The CDR3 is 14 residues long. The CDR3 DNA reads as TGCGCCAGCAGGAACTTCGGACAGAACACTGAAGCTTTCTTT. This encodes CASRNFGQNTEAFF. Full variable domain (outside the CDR3, taken from reference TRBV5-1 and TRBJ1-1): KAGVTQTPRYLIKTRGQQVTLSCSPISGHRSVSWYQQTPGQGLQFLFEYFSETQRNKGNFPGRFSGRQFSNSRSEMNVSTLELGDSALYLCASRNFGQNTEAFFGQGTRLTVV.

The CDR3 DNA sequence: TGTGCCACTCACGGGGGGGACCGTGGGGCCAACGTCCTGACTTTC. Its translation: CATHGGDRGANVLTF. The chain couples TRBV7-2 to TRBJ2-6; the match to TRBD2 covers 8 bases. This CDR3 is 15 amino acids long. CDR1 and CDR2 from the germline V gene are SGHTA and FQGNSA. The ends lost 10 bases at V and 3 bases at J; junction bases unmatched: 8.

This rearrangement joins TRBV2 to TRBJ2-1; 8 nucleotides align to TRBD2. With 5 bases clipped from V and 6 bases from J, the junction kept 6 bases outside the gene matches. The CDR3 is 14 residues long. From germline, CDR1 is SNHLY and CDR2 FYNNEI. In DNA form, the CDR3 reads TGTGCCAGCAGTCCACGGGAGGGGCTCAATGAGCAGTTCTTC. This translates into CASSPREGLNEQFF.

This clonotype came up many times. The chain is built from TRBV15 and TRBJ2-7; no definite D call. CDR1 LNHNV and CDR2 YYDKDF come from the germline V gene (reference sequence). The CDR3 extends over 15 amino acids. V shed 0 bases and J shed 6 bases, with 15 bases lying between them. The DNA of the CDR3 is TGTGCCACCAGCAGAGATCTTGATCATCTGGGCGAGCAGTACTTC. This sequence encodes CATSRDLDHLGEQYF.

The chain combines TRBV27 with TRBJ1-1; D unresolved. Germline CDR1 MNHEY, CDR2 SMNVEV (reference sequence). The CDR3 consists of 15 residues. Trimming shortened V by 4 bases and J by 7 bases, and 19 bases separated the two germline ends. This CDR3 is CASSSNEAAKIEAFF. The DNA of the CDR3 is TGTGCCAGCAGTTCTAATGAGGCAGCTAAGATTGAAGCTTTCTTT.

This clonotype appeared many times. The J gene is TRBJ1-5, the V gene TRBV6-2 or TRBV6-3, with D unresolved. Germline CDR1 and CDR2: MNHEY and SVGEGT. V was cut by 2 bases and J by 3 bases, with 5 bases left in between. This CDR3 is 13 amino acids long. The CDR3 region is CASSYRDNQPQHF. The CDR3 coding sequence is TGTGCCAGCAGTTACAGGGACAATCAGCCCCAGCATTTT.

This clonotype appeared many times. J is TRBJ1-3 and V is TRBV12-3 or TRBV12-4; D unclear. The CDR3 is made up of 13 amino acids. Trimming stripped 3 bases from V and 4 bases from J, with 7 bases between. CDR3 in amino acids: CASSLSLGNTIYF. Here the CDR3 DNA reads TGTGCCAGCAGTTTGTCCCTCGGAAACACCATATATTTT.

The chain has TRBV24-1 and TRBJ2-1; 8 nucleotides match TRBD1. Germline values: CDR1 KGHDR, CDR2 SFDVKD. This CDR3 spans 14 amino acids. Unmatched junction bases numbered 10, after V lost 10 bases and J lost 6 bases. CDR3 sequence reads: CATQAGGSGNEQFF. CDR3 sequence (DNA): TGTGCCACGCAGGCAGGGGGCTCCGGCAATGAGCAGTTCTTC.